Listed here are 24 T cell receptor beta chains from one sample, sequenced in a study of shared T cell receptors in the human thymus. Sequencing used immunoSEQ multiplex PCR; TCRdb keeps in-frame clones, though not all of them. The sample has 700,000 or so clones; 80% to 90% are singletons. These data also formed part of another study, on human thymus T cells.

What was sequenced was thymocytes. The receptor set was obtained from a girl under three years old with a congenital heart defect.

The CDR3 DNA is TGCGCCAGCAGCCCTCGGGGGGCAATGTCCAAAAACATTCAGTACTTC. Translated: CASSPRGAMSKNIQYF. The chain is built from TRBV4-1 and TRBJ2-4; tentative D call: TRBD2 (7 bases). Germline V gives CDR1 MGHRA, CDR2 YSYEKL. V was pared by 4 bases and J by 2 bases, with 15 bases between. The CDR3 is made up of 16 amino acids.

This clone was seen once. The V call is TRBV4-2, the J call TRBJ2-1; TRBD2 aligns across 10 bases. The CDR3 sequence is 18 residues long. The V gene's germline CDR1 is LGHNA and CDR2 YNFKEQ. Unmatched junction bases numbered 12, after V lost 0 bases and J lost 7 bases. The CDR3 loop is CASSQEVRERGGLNEQFF. The DNA for the CDR3 is TGTGCCAGCAGCCAAGAAGTAAGGGAGCGGGGGGGCCTGAATGAGCAGTTCTTC.

The rearrangement uses TRBV7-2 and TRBJ2-3, with D perhaps TRBD2 (6 bases). Trimming took 4 bases from V and 7 from J, leaving 21 bases between them. This CDR3 contains 16 residues. The germline V gene has CDR1 SGHTA and CDR2 FQGNSA. Written as DNA, the CDR3 is TGTGCCAGCAGCTCCTGGGGGGTTAAGGAGGCTAATACGCAGTATTTT. This sequence encodes CASSSWGVKEANTQYF.

The chain combines TRBV27 with TRBJ2-7; D perhaps matches TRBD1 (6 bases). This CDR3 has 14 amino acids. The V end lost 11 bases, the J end lost 0 bases, and 17 bases lay between the germline ends. Germline lookup yields CDR1 MNHEY and CDR2 SMNVEV (reference sequence). The CDR3 is CAARRTVASYEQYF. The CDR3 DNA reads TGTGCCGCCCGGAGGACAGTAGCCTCCTACGAGCAGTACTTC.

The chain joins TRBV7-2 to TRBJ2-5, with 10 bases that match TRBD1. The junction had 10 bases not matched to a gene; V was cut back by 7 bases and J by 2 bases. CDR3 size: 16 residues. Germline V gives CDR1 SGHTA, CDR2 FQGNSA. CDR3 region: CASTPVMDRGQETQYF. Here the CDR3 DNA reads TGTGCCAGCACACCAGTGATGGACAGGGGGCAAGAGACCCAGTACTTC.

The chain has TRBV11-2 and TRBJ1-1; 9 bases fit TRBD1. There are 14 residues in the CDR3. Germline V CDR1 and CDR2: SGHAT, FQNNGV. V shed 1 base and J 3 bases; nucleotides not matched to a gene: 0. The CDR3 sequence: CASSLGTGDTEAFF. The CDR3 DNA reads as TGTGCCAGCAGCTTAGGGACAGGGGACACTGAAGCTTTCTTT.

The sample holds a few counts of this clone. The chain uses TRBV5-6 and TRBJ1-2; TRBD1 agrees at 7 bases. V shed 4 bases and J 0 bases; nucleotides not matched to a gene: 12. Germline V gene data show CDR1 as SGHDT and CDR2 as YYEEEE. The CDR3 loop spans 17 amino acids. For the CDR3, the DNA is TGTGCCAGCAGCCCCCTGACAGGGACCAAAGCTAACTATGGCTACACCTTC. The encoded protein is CASSPLTGTKANYGYTF.

The rearrangement links TRBV6-1 to TRBJ1-2; D ambiguous. The CDR3 consists of 11 residues. Germline-derived CDR1 and CDR2 are MNHNS and SASEGT. The V end was cut by 7 bases, the J end by 4 bases, with 7 bases between. The CDR3 protein is CASTEGYGYTF. CDR3 sequence (DNA): TGTGCCAGCACCGAGGGCTATGGCTACACCTTC.

This clone was found once. The chain combines TRBV5-1 with TRBJ1-2; D may be TRBD1 (6 bases). CDR3 length equals 14 residues. The germline V gene has CDR1 SGHRS and CDR2 YFSETQ. V lost 0 bases, J lost 3 bases, and 9 bases lay in between. The CDR3 DNA follows: TGCGCCAGCAGCTTGGGTACAGGGTACTATGGCTACACCTTC. Protein sequence: CASSLGTGYYGYTF.

As concerns this clone: A read error may account for a junction end that differs from germline. This sample also contains other DNA sequences that code for the same CDR3. The chain uses TRBV5-6 and TRBJ2-5; tentatively, D is TRBD1 (6 bases). The CDR3 contains 14 residues. Germline V gene sequence: CDR1 SGHDT, CDR2 YYEEEE. CDR3 sequence: CASSETGREETQYF. CDR3 in DNA: TGCGCCAGCAGCGAAACAGGGCGCGAAGAGACCCAGTACTTC.

The V call is TRBV7-9, the J call TRBJ1-6, with 8 bases matching TRBD1. Per germline, CDR1 SEHNR and CDR2 FQNEAQ (reference sequence). The CDR3 is made up of 15 amino acids. After removal of 4 bases from V and 6 bases from J, the junction contained 5 bases not matched to a gene. CDR3 amino acids: CASSSWTGPNSPLHF. The CDR3 coding sequence is TGTGCCAGCAGCTCCTGGACAGGGCCTAATTCACCCCTCCACTTT. The full variable domain, with the rest looked up from reference TRBV7-9 and TRBJ1-6, is DTGVSQNPRHKITKRGQNVTFRCDPISEHNRLYWYRQTLGQGPEFLTYFQNEAQLEKSRLLSDRFSAERPKGSFSTLEIQRTEQGDSAMYLCASSSWTGPNSPLHFGNGTRLTVT.

This chain uses TRBV19 with TRBJ2-7, with 9 positions matching TRBD1. Germline loops: CDR1 LNHDA, CDR2 SQIVND (reference sequence). The CDR3 consists of 18 residues. With 3 bases clipped from V and 7 bases from J, the junction kept 19 bases outside the gene matches. CDR3 nucleotides: TGTGCCAGTAGTATCGGGAGGCGACAGGGGGACGCCCCTAGGGAGCAGTACTTC. This sequence encodes CASSIGRRQGDAPREQYF.

The J gene is TRBJ1-2, the V gene TRBV7-9; 7 bases map to TRBD1. Per the germline V gene, CDR1 is SEHNR and CDR2 is FQNEAQ (reference sequence). This CDR3 has 15 amino acids. With 0 bases clipped from V and 6 bases from J, the junction kept 7 bases outside the gene matches. The CDR3 DNA reads TGTGCCAGCAGCTTAGCGGCAGGGGGAACGAATGGCTACACCTTC. This translates into CASSLAAGGTNGYTF.

The genes are TRBV5-1 and TRBJ1-4; 9 bases fit TRBD1. Per germline, CDR1 SGHRS and CDR2 YFSETQ. This CDR3 is built from 16 residues. Trimming took 3 bases from V and 5 from J; bases not matched to a gene: 8. The CDR3 coding sequence is TGCGCCAGCAGCTCGCTCACCGGGACAGGGAATGAAAAACTGTTTTTT. This translates into CASSSLTGTGNEKLFF.

The chain uses TRBV28 and TRBJ1-5; D is unresolved. This CDR3 has 11 amino acids. Germline V gene sequence: CDR1 MDHEN, CDR2 SYDVKM. V was trimmed by 3 bases and J by 15 bases, leaving 12 bases between them. CDR3 sequence (DNA): TGTGCCAGCAGTTTTGGGCCGGTACCGCATTTT. This translates into CASSFGPVPHF.

The V gene is TRBV7-9, the J gene TRBJ1-1; D is perhaps TRBD1 (5 bases). There are 18 residues in the CDR3. V dropped 4 bases and J dropped 3 bases, with 24 bases sitting between them. Germline values: CDR1 SEHNR, CDR2 FQNEAQ (reference sequence). CDR3 sequence reads: CASSSTPEGPRGDTEAFF. For the CDR3, the DNA is TGTGCCAGCAGCTCTACCCCCGAGGGTCCACGGGGGGACACTGAAGCTTTCTTT.

The V call is TRBV19, the J call TRBJ2-2; D possibly corresponds to TRBD2 (6 bases). The CDR3 has 16 amino acids. The V end was cut by 3 bases, the J end by 0 bases, with 11 bases between. CDR1 and CDR2 (germline): LNHDA, SQIVND (reference sequence). CDR3 residues: CASSIAGRANTGELFF. CDR3 nucleotides: TGTGCCAGTAGTATCGCCGGGAGAGCGAACACCGGGGAGCTGTTTTTT.

Only one count was recorded for this clone. The chain has TRBV7-3 and TRBJ1-2; D is uncertain. Germline V gene data show CDR1 as SGHTA and CDR2 as FQGTGA. CDR3 length: 18 residues. V was trimmed by 4 bases and J by 2 bases, leaving 23 bases between them. CDR3 bases: TGTGCCAGCAGCTCAGCCGAAGCAACCCAGGAGGGAAACTATGGCTACACCTTC. This codes for CASSSAEATQEGNYGYTF.

V and J are TRBV19 and TRBJ1-4, with a tentative D call TRBD1 (5 bases). Germline V gene data show CDR1 as LNHDA and CDR2 as SQIVND (reference sequence). V lost 1 base and J 8 bases, leaving 14 bases between the germline ends. This CDR3 contains 15 residues. The CDR3 DNA is TGTGCCAGTAGTATAGCTGTCAGGGCCAACGAAAAACTGTTTTTT. Protein: CASSIAVRANEKLFF.

This clone was observed once. CDR3 sequence (DNA): TGCGCCAGCAGCCAAGATAGGGCTAGCGGGGCGAAAGCCAAAAACATTCAGTACTTC. This encodes CASSQDRASGAKAKNIQYF. The chain is built from TRBV4-3 and TRBJ2-4, with 9 positions matching TRBD2. Germline-derived CDR1 and CDR2 are LGHNA and YSLEER. Unmatched junction bases numbered 9, after V lost 0 bases and J lost 0 bases. The CDR3 runs to 19 residues.

The genes are TRBV9 and TRBJ1-6; TRBD1 matches 9 bases. Germline CDR1 is SGDLS and CDR2 is YYNGEE. The CDR3 runs to 14 residues. Trimming removed 3 bases from V and 7 bases from J; junction bases left unmatched: 2. The CDR3 loop is CASSDGQGNSPLHF. DNA for the CDR3: TGTGCCAGCAGCGATGGACAGGGGAATTCACCCCTCCACTTT.

This clone was counted only a few times. The rearrangement links TRBV7-9 to TRBJ1-6; TRBD1 might be the D (6 bases). The germline V gene has CDR1 SEHNR and CDR2 FQNEAQ (reference sequence). The CDR3 contains 16 residues. The V end lost 5 bases, the J end lost 8 bases, and 19 bases lay between the germline ends. The CDR3 spells CASSLNTGYFDSPLHF. The CDR3 bases are TGTGCCAGCAGCCTAAACACAGGGTATTTTGATTCACCCCTCCACTTT.

The chain joins TRBV10-3 to TRBJ1-4; D remains unclear. The CDR3 extends over 19 amino acids. V dropped 0 bases and J dropped 2 bases, with 19 bases sitting between them. Germline values: CDR1 ENHRY, CDR2 SYGVKD. The chain's CDR3 is CAISESFSGGPGTNEKLFF. Here the CDR3 DNA reads TGTGCCATCAGTGAGTCATTTTCCGGAGGTCCGGGGACTAATGAAAAACTGTTTTTT.

In DNA form, the CDR3 reads TGTGCCATCAGTACCCTCACACAGCACACTCATCAGCCCCAGCATTTT. Translated, it gives CAISTLTQHTHQPQHF. J is TRBJ1-5 and V is TRBV10-3; no firm D call. This CDR3 comprises 16 residues. In germline, CDR1 is ENHRY, CDR2 SYGVKD. Trimming took off 5 bases at V and 5 bases at J, with 19 bases between the two ends.